This TCR beta chain was identified in a study of shared clonotypes between healthy human individuals (dated by TCRdb to the early 2020s). For the study in its entirety: Three men and a couple of women, aged 18 to 49 years, made up the cohort. Per donor, three plates each were used for CD4 naive and CD4 memory, two for CD8 naive, and one for CD8 memory. To estimate repertoire size and how much clonotype sharing occurs between individuals, the study deeply sequenced the blood TCR repertoires of roughly 5 healthy adults. Libraries were prepared and TCR repertoires were sequenced by different laboratories using diverse techniques, in order to increase sequencing depth and limit assay-specific biases. Between about 0.9 and 9 billion PBMCs per donor were obtained by leukapheresis.

Concerning this clone: There is no known antigen for this receptor. There are no base qualities to consult, and no much larger clone falls within one base.

Broader findings and caveats from the paper: Estimated clonotype richness was generally larger for naive than for memory subsets. Incomplete sequencing was indicated by rarefaction of sorted-subset datasets, despite the large sequencing depth. Sampling was limited to blood, and TCR repertoires in tissue likely differ from TCR repertoires in blood. Based on pairwise subsampling, the degree of clonotype sharing among donors was expected to be affected by sequencing depth. The small number of donors limited the genetic and exposure-history diversity represented. Clonotypes shared by all four sorted-subset donors showed higher generation probabilities than non-shared clonotypes. Approximately 5% of naive CD4, 3.5% of naive CD8, approximately 2.2% of memory CD4, and approximately 0.4% of memory CD8 clonotypes were shared across a few donors.

TCR CDR3 regions were amplified from genomic DNA by multiplex PCR using the deep immunoSEQ assay. Extracted genomic DNA from each cell subset was distributed evenly across all wells of several immunoSEQ 96-well plates, and each plate was treated as a replicate. For sorted subsets, roughly 0.2 ug genomic DNA, equal to some 28,000 T cell genomes, was loaded into each replicate PCR. The purified libraries were quantified using a Qubit 3.0 fluorometer, sized with a Bioanalyzer 2100, and then quantified again using the KAPA Library Quantification kit. Every immunoSEQ 96-well plate was sequenced on a separate single-read 150-cycle Illumina NextSeq 550 flow cell. As for how the authors treated the data: The immunoSEQ output contained only junctional sequences without quality scores, so filtering could not match that applied to full-length reads. To assign V/J genes and CDR3, sequences were annotated using PyIR, a Python wrapper for IgBLAST v1.9, with IMGT germline references. Reads were removed for weak V/J assignments (E-value above 1e-6), missing CDR3, stop codons, out-of-frame junctions, or ambiguous translated residues. A V3J clonotype was defined by an identical inferred V gene, J gene, and CDR3 amino acid sequence. To compute the percentage overlap between repertoires, the number of shared unique clonotypes was divided by the size of the smaller repertoire. RTK rarefaction, the Chao1 estimator, and Recon v2.1 estimates of unobserved clonotypes were used to assess repertoire richness. For all TCRbeta clonotypes obtained by the gDNA method from several donors, generation probabilities were computed with OLGA. Held by TCRdb, this immuneACCESS table contains in-frame sequences only and omits some clones. Under half of the omission traces to an unresolved V gene where checked; the cause of the rest is unknown. Clone size and the V and J calls come from that table; the DNA yielded D and trimming. The sample has a few hundred thousand clones on record, approximately 70% of them singletons. 11% of the sample rests with the top ten.

The donors were healthy, HIV-negative adults who had no recently reported acute infections or vaccinations. Only Caucasian adults living in Nashville, Tennessee, USA were represented among the donors. CD4+ T cells were enriched by magnetic negative selection, after which naive cells were positively selected on CD45RA and the negative fraction was taken as the memory subset. Blood was obtained by leukapheresis, after which PBMCs were separated by Ficoll-Histopaque density gradient centrifugation and cryopreserved in liquid nitrogen vapor phase. Purity and quantity of every magnetically sorted T cell population were checked by analytical flow cytometry. From each sorted fraction, genomic DNA was isolated and quantified by UV absorbance on a Nanodrop 2000c. The sample consisted of memory CD4+ T cells sorted from blood. In the paper's terms, the cell subset or site label means: CD45RA-negative fraction. This receptor was identified in a young man in good health.

CDR3 protein: CASSVGANHPYEQYF. The nucleotide sequence is TGTGCCAGCAGCGTCGGAGCTAATCACCCCTACGAGCAGTACTTC. This chain is built from TRBV9 and TRBJ2-7; the D gene is unclear. According to the germline V gene, CDR1 reads SGDLS and CDR2 reads YYNGEE. V is clipped by 2 bases and J by 2 bases, and the sequence between their germline boundaries is 14 bases long. The CDR3 sequence holds 15 residues, the cysteine and phenylalanine included. Of the read, only the CDR3 DNA is kept; its 45 bases are in frame from base 1.